These 2 T cell receptor beta chains came from one sample sequenced in a study of somatic mutations in cytotoxic T cells in rheumatoid arthritis. Profiling relied on immunoSEQ multiplex PCR, and the TCRdb table lists in-frame clones only, not all of them. The sample includes under 20,000 clones, around 85% of them seen just once. Sequencing was performed on CD8+ T cells sorted from blood. The origin of the receptors is a woman aged 40 to 50 with rheumatoid arthritis.

The V gene is TRBV10-2, the J gene TRBJ1-2; tentative D call: TRBD1 (5 bases). Germline CDR1 reads WSHSY; CDR2 reads SAAADI. CDR3 length: 12 residues. Trimming pared 4 bases from V and 5 bases from J, leaving 8 bases between. The CDR3 protein is CASSVTEYGYTF. The CDR3 region has the DNA TGCGCCAGCAGTGTGACAGAGTATGGCTACACCTTC.

V is TRBV28 and J is TRBJ2-1; 7 positions match TRBD2. This CDR3 has 16 residues. Trimming cost V 5 bases and J 10 bases; bases outside gene matches: 17. Germline CDR1 reads MDHEN; CDR2 reads SYDVKM. CDR3 protein: CASSTGGWAGEYEQFF. CDR3 in DNA: TGTGCCAGCAGTACCGGGGGTTGGGCGGGAGAATACGAGCAGTTCTTC. Full variable domain (missing parts from reference TRBV28 and TRBJ2-1): DVKVTQSSRYLVKRTGEKVFLECVQDMDHENMFWYRQDPGLGLRLIYFSYDVKMKEKGDIPEGYSVSREKKERFSLILESASTNQTSMYLCASSTGGWAGEYEQFFGPGTRLTVL.